This section outlines one TCR beta chain sequence together with its context. This sample stems from a study of shared clonotypes between healthy human individuals. This CDR3 is 14 amino acids long. J was trimmed by 3 bases and V by 6 bases; bases with no gene match: 2. Germline-derived CDR1 and CDR2 are MDHEN and SYDVKM. Using about 190 ng DNA, tens of thousands of T cell genomes, the sorted-subset replicate PCRs were run. Measured with immunoSEQ multiplex PCR; TCRdb has only the in-frame clones, and not every one. Of about 2.3 million clones in the sample, over 85% were seen once. This TCR was sampled from a man aged 18 to 30 in good health. Some clones in this sample may be carry-over from other donors' samples. The genes are TRBV28 and TRBJ1-5; 10 nucleotides line up with TRBD1. Sequenced material: naive CD4+ T cells from PBMCs. The subset denotes: CD45RA+ positively selected. CDR3: CASRGTGDNQPQHF. The CDR3 DNA sequence: TGTGCCAGCAGGGGGACAGGGGACAATCAGCCCCAGCATTTT. Together with reference TRBV28 and TRBJ1-5, the CDR3 gives the full variable domain: DVKVTQSSRYLVKRTGEKVFLECVQDMDHENMFWYRQDPGLGLRLIYFSYDVKMKEKGDIPEGYSVSREKKERFSLILESASTNQTSMYLCASRGTGDNQPQHFGDGTRLSIL.